Below are 9 T cell receptor beta chains sequenced from a single sample in a study of T-cell reconstitution after alpha-beta-depleted transplantation in children. Findings of the study overall: Newly produced T cells mostly accounted for T-cell counts and diversity one year post-transplant.

These receptors have no identified antigens. The TCRbeta library incorporated unique molecular identifiers. TCRdb analysed the PCR reads with MiXCR anew, one entry per CDR3 protein. Found here are about 290,000 distinct CDR3 sequences, roughly 7.8% of them singletons; the top ten hold about 9.1%. This specimen consisted of peripheral blood, obtained 360 days after TCRalphabeta/CD19-depleted stem cell transplant. All receptors derive from a female patient aged 2 to 10 who had a stem cell transplant for Fanconi anemia, so the T cells may come from the graft donor.

The chain links TRBV30 to TRBJ2-5; TRBD1 matches at 8 bases. There are 16 residues in the CDR3. Germline V gene sequence: CDR1 GTSNPN, CDR2 SVGIG (reference sequence). The V and J ends lost 3 bases and 3 bases, in that order; junction bases with no gene match: 12. CDR3 protein: CAWRLWAGGVEETQYF. The CDR3 region has the DNA TGTGCCTGGAGACTCTGGGCAGGGGGCGTAGAAGAGACCCAGTACTTC. The full variable domain, completed using reference TRBV30 and TRBJ2-5, is SQTIHQWPATLVQPVGSPLSLECTVEGTSNPNLYWYRQAAGRGLQLLFYSVGIGQISSEVPQNLSASRPQDRQFILSSKKLLLSDSGFYLCAWRLWAGGVEETQYFGPGTRLLVL.

This clonotype came up many times. This chain uses TRBV20-1 with TRBJ2-5; the D gene is possibly TRBD1 (5 bases). CDR1 and CDR2 from the germline V gene are DFQATT and SNEGSKA (reference sequence). Trimming left V 6 bases short and J 4 bases short, with 15 bases between. The CDR3 totals 13 residues. The CDR3 DNA follows: TGCAGTGCGCTTCAGGGTAATGGAGAGACCCAGTACTTC. It specifies CSALQGNGETQYF.

V and J are TRBV5-1 and TRBJ2-2; D is unclear. The V gene's germline CDR1 is SGHRS and CDR2 YFSETQ. The CDR3 totals 15 residues. V dropped 3 bases and J dropped 7 bases, with 16 bases sitting between them. CDR3 DNA sequence: TGCGCCAGCAGCTCTTTTAGGGCCCCCGTCGGGGAGCTGTTTTTT. This encodes CASSSFRAPVGELFF.

This rearrangement joins TRBV7-6 to TRBJ2-7; 9 bases agree with TRBD1. Trimming at V came to 3 bases and at J to 0 bases, leaving 3 bases not matched to a gene. Germline-derived CDR1 and CDR2 are SGHVS and FNYEAQ. The CDR3 loop spans 15 amino acids. CDR3 sequence reads: CASSLGQGLSYEQYF. The CDR3 DNA follows: TGTGCCAGCAGCTTGGGACAGGGCCTCTCCTACGAGCAGTACTTC. The full variable domain, completed using reference TRBV7-6 and TRBJ2-7, is GAGVSQSPRYKVTKRGQDVALRCDPISGHVSLYWYRQALGQGPEFLTYFNYEAQQDKSGLPNDRFSAERPEGSISTLTIQRTEQRDSAMYRCASSLGQGLSYEQYFGPGTRLTVT.

The chain employs TRBV11-2 and TRBJ2-3; 7 bases fit TRBD2. From germline, CDR1 is SGHAT and CDR2 FQNNGV. V lost 7 bases and J lost 3; bases outside the gene matches: 10. This CDR3 comprises 15 residues. CDR3: CASNRPPRGTDTQYF. CDR3 DNA sequence: TGTGCCAGCAATCGTCCCCCGCGGGGGACAGATACGCAGTATTTT.

This clonotype showed up just a few times. CDR3 sequence (DNA): TGTGCCAGCTCACCGGACGTTCCCGGGACAGATACGCAGTATTTT. Translation: CASSPDVPGTDTQYF. The chain employs TRBV18 and TRBJ2-3, with D uncertain. This CDR3 is built from 15 residues. Trimming stripped 3 bases from V and 3 bases from J, with 13 bases between. The germline V gene encodes CDR1 KGHSH and CDR2 LQKENI.

This clonotype was seen at least ten times. The rearrangement uses TRBV28 and TRBJ2-7, with TRBD2 as a possible D gene (5 bases). V was cut by 3 bases and J by 6 bases, with 9 bases left in between. Germline V CDR1 and CDR2: MDHEN, SYDVKM. The CDR3 contains 12 residues. CDR3 bases: TGTGCCAGCAGTTTCCCGGGATCCGAGCAGTACTTC. Its protein product is CASSFPGSEQYF.

This clonotype was seen a few times. V is TRBV28 and J is TRBJ1-1; D call uncertain. This CDR3 is 16 amino acids long. V was pared by 6 bases and J by 1 base, with 18 bases between. Germline V gene data show CDR1 as MDHEN and CDR2 as SYDVKM. The CDR3 DNA reads as TGTGCCAGCAGCTGGAGGGTCGGACGGGGGAACACTGAAGCTTTCTTT. Protein product: CASSWRVGRGNTEAFF.

Many counts were recorded for this clonotype. The J gene is TRBJ1-2, the V gene TRBV20-1; 7 bases are shared with TRBD1. The junction had 6 bases not matched to a gene; V was cut back by 6 bases and J by 2 bases. The CDR3 runs to 13 residues. The germline CDR1 and CDR2 sequences are DFQATT and SNEGSKA (reference sequence). The CDR3 protein is CSARPQGNYGYTF. The CDR3 coding sequence is TGCAGTGCGCGGCCACAGGGGAACTATGGCTACACCTTC.